Many counts were recorded for the clone carrying this TCR beta chain. These data come from a study of spatial heterogeneity in lung cancer. TCRdb itself ran the 5' RACE reads through MiXCR, one entry per CDR3 protein. The sample has 20,000 to 25,000 distinct CDR3 sequences; 5.5% to 8.5% are singletons. The sample's time point: sample taken at primary tumor resection. Sequencing was performed on whole RNA extracted from tumor and nontumor lung tissue, or from frozen PBMC, and the material was left unsorted. The CDR3 runs 14 residues. The V gene end was trimmed by 5 bases and the J gene end by 4 bases; junction bases not matched to a gene: 10. Germline CDR1 reads DFQATT; CDR2 reads SNEGSKA (reference sequence).

This chain uses TRBV20-1 with TRBJ2-7; 8 nucleotides align to TRBD2. This sequence was found in a male donor with early-stage non-small cell lung cancer. The source was PBMCs, collected at surgery. CDR3 DNA: TGCAGTGCTTCCCCAGCGGGAGTGGGATACGAGCAGTACTTC. This gives the protein CSASPAGVGYEQYF.